One sample yielded the 6 T cell receptor beta chains listed below, sequenced in a study of shared clonotypes between healthy human individuals. In the naive CD8 group, cells lacked CD45RO and were positively selected for CCR7, so terminally differentiated effector memory CD45RA+ cells were left out. TCRdb's table, derived via immunoSEQ multiplex PCR, lists solely in-frame clones and lacks some. The table includes about 2 million clones, about 95% detected once. The sample comprised naive CD8+ T cells sorted from blood. These receptors were obtained from a man younger than 35 in good health.

Only one count was recorded for this clone. This rearrangement joins TRBV9 to TRBJ1-1; TRBD1 matches at 10 bases. Trimming removed 2 bases from V and 4 bases from J; junction bases left unmatched: 2. Germline lookup yields CDR1 SGDLS and CDR2 YYNGEE. The CDR3 contains 14 residues. The CDR3 DNA is TGTGCCAGCAGCGTTCGGACAGGGGGCACTGAAGCTTTCTTT. It specifies CASSVRTGGTEAFF.

This clone was recorded once. The rearrangement links TRBV7-9 to TRBJ2-1, with TRBD2 matching over 7 bases. The junction had 11 bases not matched to a gene; V was cut back by 5 bases and J by 4 bases. Germline V gene sequence: CDR1 SEHNR, CDR2 FQNEAQ (reference sequence). The CDR3 runs to 16 residues. CDR3 coding DNA: TGTGCCAGCAGCCCCCCAGTGGGCGGGGGTTACAATGAGCAGTTCTTC. As protein: CASSPPVGGGYNEQFF.

V is TRBV5-4 and J is TRBJ2-5; D possibly corresponds to TRBD2 (7 bases). V was cut by 0 bases and J by 4 bases, with 16 bases left in between. The CDR3 contains 16 residues. Germline V gives CDR1 SGHNT, CDR2 YYREEE (reference sequence). This CDR3 reads CASSLAVGGPGETQYF. The DNA of the CDR3 is TGTGCCAGCAGCTTGGCCGTGGGGGGGCCGGGAGAGACCCAGTACTTC. Together with reference TRBV5-4 and TRBJ2-5, the CDR3 gives the full variable domain: ETGVTQSPTHLIKTRGQQVTLRCSSQSGHNTVSWYQQALGQGPQFIFQYYREEENGRGNFPPRFSGLQFPNYSSELNVNALELDDSALYLCASSLAVGGPGETQYFGPGTRLLVL.

This clone was detected once. The chain joins TRBV11-2 to TRBJ2-1, with no clear D. The CDR3 has 14 residues. V lost 3 bases and J 9 bases, leaving 15 bases between the germline ends. Germline V gives CDR1 SGHAT, CDR2 FQNNGV. For the CDR3, the DNA is TGTGCCAGCAGCTTTGTTCTGAGTGGCGGTGAGCAGTTCTTC. This sequence encodes CASSFVLSGGEQFF.

The chain joins TRBV19 to TRBJ1-5; possible D gene TRBD1, 5 bases. The CDR3 loop spans 15 amino acids. V was cut by 1 base and J by 5 bases, with 12 bases left in between. The germline V gene encodes CDR1 LNHDA and CDR2 SQIVND (reference sequence). CDR3 sequence (DNA): TGTGCCAGTAGTATAGGGTCAGGGCGGGATCAGCCCCAGCATTTT. Encoded protein: CASSIGSGRDQPQHF. Full variable domain (outside the CDR3, taken from reference TRBV19 and TRBJ1-5): DGGITQSPKYLFRKEGQNVTLSCEQNLNHDAMYWYRQDPGQGLRLIYYSQIVNDFQKGDIAEGYSVSREKKESFPLTVTSAQKNPTAFYLCASSIGSGRDQPQHFGDGTRLSIL.

J is TRBJ2-3 and V is TRBV6-6; D gene uncertain. The V gene lost 2 bases and the J gene lost 2 bases, with 11 bases spanning the gap. Germline V gene lookup returns CDR1 MNHNY and CDR2 SVGAGI (reference sequence). CDR3 length: 15 residues. CDR3 amino acids: CASSYVHTLTDTQYF. Written as DNA, the CDR3 is TGTGCCAGCAGTTACGTTCACACCCTCACAGATACGCAGTATTTT.